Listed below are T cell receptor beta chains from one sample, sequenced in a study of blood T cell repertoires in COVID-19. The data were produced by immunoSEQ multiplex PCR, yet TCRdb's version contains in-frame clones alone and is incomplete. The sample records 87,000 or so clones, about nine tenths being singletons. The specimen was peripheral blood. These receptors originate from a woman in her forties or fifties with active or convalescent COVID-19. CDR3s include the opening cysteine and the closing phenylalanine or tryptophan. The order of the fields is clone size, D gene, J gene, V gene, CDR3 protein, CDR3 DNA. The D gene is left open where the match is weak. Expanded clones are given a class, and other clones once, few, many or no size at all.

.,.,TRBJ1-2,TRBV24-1,CATSDSGHPYGYTF,TGTGCCACCAGTGACTCGGGACACCCCTATGGCTACACCTTC
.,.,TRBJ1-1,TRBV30,CACAGVGIEAFF,TGTGCCTGCGCGGGAGTCGGGATTGAAGCTTTCTTT
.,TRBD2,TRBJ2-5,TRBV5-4,CASSSGGGGETQYF,TGTGCCAGCAGCTCCGGGGGCGGGGGGGAGACCCAGTACTTC
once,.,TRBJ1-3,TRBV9,CASSVERGQSSGNTIYF,TGTGCCAGCAGCGTAGAGAGAGGGCAGAGCTCTGGAAACACCATATATTTT
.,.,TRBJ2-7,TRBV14,CASTQGYEQYF,TGTGCCAGCACACAGGGCTACGAGCAGTACTTC
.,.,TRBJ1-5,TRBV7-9,CASSLGRGDQPQHF,TGTGCCAGCAGCTTAGGACGGGGTGATCAGCCCCAGCATTTT
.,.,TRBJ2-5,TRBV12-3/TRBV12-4,CASSLRGTETQYF,TGTGCCAGCAGTTTACGCGGTACAGAGACCCAGTACTTC
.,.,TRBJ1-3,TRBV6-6,CASLTGRSSGNTIYF,TGTGCCAGCTTAACAGGGCGAAGCTCTGGAAACACCATATATTTT
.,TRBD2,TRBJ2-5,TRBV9,CASSVGTSGGAVETQYF,TGTGCCAGCAGCGTGGGGACTAGCGGGGGGGCCGTTGAGACCCAGTACTTC
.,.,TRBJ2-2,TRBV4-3,CASSQETAGGELFF,TGCGCCAGCAGCCAAGAGACAGCTGGCGGGGAGCTGTTTTTT
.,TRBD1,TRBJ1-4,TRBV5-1,CASSLEGQGLKLFF,TGCGCCAGCAGCTTGGAAGGACAGGGGTTAAAACTGTTTTTT
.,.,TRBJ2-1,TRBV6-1,CASSEGQGGGYNEQFF,TGTGCCAGCAGTGAAGGCCAGGGAGGGGGTTACAATGAGCAGTTCTTC
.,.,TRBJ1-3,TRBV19,CASLPSRGTGNTIYF,TGTGCCAGTCTACCCTCCAGAGGGACTGGAAACACCATATATTTT
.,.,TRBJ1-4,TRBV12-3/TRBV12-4,CASSWSGNEKLFF,TGTGCCAGCAGTTGGTCAGGGAATGAAAAACTGTTTTTT
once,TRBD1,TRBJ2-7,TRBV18,CASSPFDRDHEQYF,TGTGCCAGCTCCCCATTCGACAGGGATCACGAGCAGTACTTC
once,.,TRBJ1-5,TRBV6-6,CASSLRGSNQPQHF,TGTGCCAGCAGCCTCAGGGGTAGCAATCAGCCCCAGCATTTT
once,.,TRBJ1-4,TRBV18,CASSPLREEKLFF,TGTGCCAGCTCACCACTGAGGGAGGAAAAACTGTTTTTT
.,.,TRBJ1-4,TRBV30,CAWSPGRLNEKLFF,TGTGCCTGGAGTCCAGGCAGGCTAAATGAAAAACTGTTTTTT
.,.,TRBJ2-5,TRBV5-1,CASSLLTAQETQYF,TGCGCCAGCAGCTTGTTAACAGCTCAAGAGACCCAGTACTTC
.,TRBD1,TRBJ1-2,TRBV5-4,CASSPWTGGGYTF,TGTGCCAGCAGCCCGTGGACAGGGGGAGGCTACACCTTC
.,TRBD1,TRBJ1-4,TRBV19,CATSPGDRTNEKLFF,TGTGCCACCTCCCCCGGGGACAGGACTAATGAAAAACTGTTTTTT
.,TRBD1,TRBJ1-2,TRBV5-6,CASSLRQGSVRGYTF,TGTGCCAGCAGCTTAAGACAGGGCTCCGTTCGTGGCTACACCTTC
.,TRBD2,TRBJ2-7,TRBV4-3,CASSPNSGGPYEQYF,TGCGCCAGCAGCCCGAATAGCGGGGGGCCCTACGAGCAGTACTTC
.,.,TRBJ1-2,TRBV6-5,CASSYSVSSNYGYTF,TGTGCCAGCAGTTACTCGGTCAGTTCTAACTATGGCTACACCTTC
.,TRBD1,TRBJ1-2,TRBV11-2,CASTFRQGVPYGYTF,TGTGCCAGCACATTTCGACAGGGGGTACCCTATGGCTACACCTTC
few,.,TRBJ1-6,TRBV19,CASSSGAANDSPLHF,TGTGCCAGTAGTAGTGGGGCAGCCAACGATTCACCCCTCCACTTT
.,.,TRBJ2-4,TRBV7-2,CASSHRFGQRNIQYF,TGTGCCAGCAGCCACCGGTTTGGACAAAGGAACATTCAGTACTTC
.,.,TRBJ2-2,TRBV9,CASSVDGNTGELFF,TGTGCCAGCAGCGTAGATGGCAATACCGGGGAGCTGTTTTTT
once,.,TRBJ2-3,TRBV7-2,CASSTTAGSDTQYF,TGTGCCAGCAGCACTACAGCAGGGTCCGATACGCAGTATTTT
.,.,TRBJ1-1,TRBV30,CAWSVNFGGTEAFF,TGTGCCTGGAGTGTAAACTTCGGGGGCACTGAAGCTTTCTTT
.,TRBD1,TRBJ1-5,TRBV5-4,CASSLGGGQGNQPQHF,TGTGCCAGCAGCTTGGGTGGGGGACAGGGGAATCAGCCCCAGCATTTT
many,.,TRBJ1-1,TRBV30,CAWSVLRWTEAFF,TGTGCCTGGAGTGTACTCCGGTGGACTGAAGCTTTCTTT
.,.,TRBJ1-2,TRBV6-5,CASSPAGNNYGYTF,TGTGCCAGCAGTCCTGCAGGGAATAACTATGGCTACACCTTC
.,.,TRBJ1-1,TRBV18,CASSPGLDLEAFF,TGTGCCAGCTCACCGGGACTGGACCTCGAAGCTTTCTTT
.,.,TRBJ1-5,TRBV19,CASSILSTEVHQPQHF,TGTGCCAGTAGTATCCTCTCGACAGAGGTTCATCAGCCCCAGCATTTT
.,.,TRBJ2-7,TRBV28,CASSDSFYEQYF,TGTGCCAGCAGTGACAGCTTCTACGAGCAGTACTTC
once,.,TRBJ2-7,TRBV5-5,CASSLLDSSYYEQYF,TGTGCCAGCAGCTTACTGGACAGTAGCTACTACGAGCAGTACTTC
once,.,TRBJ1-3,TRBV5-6,CGSARSHSGNTIYF,TGTGGATCCGCCCGGAGTCACTCTGGAAACACCATATATTTT
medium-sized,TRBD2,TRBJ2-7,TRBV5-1,CASSLSRAGKDEQYF,TGCGCCAGCAGCTTGTCTCGAGCGGGGAAGGACGAGCAGTACTTC
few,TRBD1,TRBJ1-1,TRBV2,CASRLGQGALGPEAFF,TGTGCCAGCAGGTTGGGACAGGGGGCGTTAGGTCCTGAAGCTTTCTTT
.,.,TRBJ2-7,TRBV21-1,CASSLYEGGQGAHEQYF,TGTGCCAGCAGCCTATACGAAGGGGGACAGGGGGCCCACGAGCAGTACTTC
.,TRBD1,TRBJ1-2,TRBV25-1,CASSQTGNVRYTF,TGTGCCAGCAGCCAGACAGGGAATGTTAGGTACACCTTC
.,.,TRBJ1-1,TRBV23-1,CASSPWCRNTEAFF,TGCGCCAGCAGTCCTTGGTGTAGGAACACTGAAGCTTTCTTT
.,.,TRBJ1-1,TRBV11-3,CASSFGDTEAFF,TGTGCCAGCAGCTTCGGGGACACTGAAGCTTTCTTT
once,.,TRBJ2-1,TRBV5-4,CAEQVPWSNEQFF,TGTGCCGAACAGGTCCCCTGGAGCAATGAGCAGTTCTTC